Listed below are T cell receptor beta chains from one sample, sequenced in a study of T cells in lung cancer brain metastases. Sequenced by immunoSEQ multiplex PCR; TCRdb stores in-frame clones only, minus some. The sample has 1,400 to 1,500 clones, nearly 90% seen once. Sample: tumor tissue from a brain metastasis. The receptors here all came from a woman in her forties or fifties with non-small cell lung cancer that had spread to the brain. Both conserved end residues are part of each CDR3. The D gene is left open where the match is weak. Rows may omit the clone size; those that give it use once, few, many or a size class.

>TRBD1|TRBV30|TRBJ2-3|few
TGTGCCTGGACCCTGGACAGGGGGTACACAGATACGCAGTATTTT
CAWTLDRGYTDTQYF
>-|TRBV7-6|TRBJ2-5|-
TGTGCCAGCAGCTTAGCTGGGACTCGAGAGACCCAGTACTTC
CASSLAGTRETQYF
>-|TRBV9|TRBJ2-1|-
TGTGCCAGCAGCGTACTGGACCCAAGCTCCTACAATGAGCAGTTCTTC
CASSVLDPSSYNEQFF
>-|TRBV5-4|TRBJ2-3|-
TGTGCCAGCAGCTTGGATGGTTTAGTTCGCACAGATACGCAGTATTTT
CASSLDGLVRTDTQYF
>-|TRBV19|TRBJ2-3|once
TGTGCCAGTACCCGGGACACCCACACAGATACGCAGTATTTT
CASTRDTHTDTQYF
>TRBD1|TRBV30|TRBJ1-3|-
TGTGCCTGGACTAGAAACAGGGGCTCTGGAAACACCATATATTTT
CAWTRNRGSGNTIYF
>-|TRBV6-1|TRBJ2-2|-
TGTGCCAGCGATCGGGGGAACACCGGGGAGCTGTTTTTT
CASDRGNTGELFF
>-|TRBV27|TRBJ2-1|-
TGTGCCAGCATTCAGAATAGCGGTGGCTATGAGCAGTTCTTC
CASIQNSGGYEQFF
>TRBD1|TRBV7-6|TRBJ2-1|-
TGTGCCAGCAGCTTCGACAGGGTCAATGAGCAGTTCTTC
CASSFDRVNEQFF
>-|TRBV19|TRBJ1-5|-
TGTGCCAGTAGTGACCTTAATCGGAATCAGCCCCAGCATTTT
CASSDLNRNQPQHF
>-|TRBV5-4|TRBJ2-2|-
TGTGCCAGCAGCTTGGGGACATACTTCGGGGAGCTGTTTTTT
CASSLGTYFGELFF
>-|TRBV19|TRBJ1-2|-
TGTGCCAGTAGTATAGAGGACGGCTATGGCTACACCTTC
CASSIEDGYGYTF
>-|TRBV7-8|TRBJ1-1|-
TGTGCCAGCAGCCCCAGCACACGGAATATTCGGAACACTGAAGCTTTCTTT
CASSPSTRNIRNTEAFF
>-|TRBV5-1|TRBJ1-1|-
TGCGCCAGCAGCTTGAGGACCGGGGCGCAGGGTGAAGCTTTCTTT
CASSLRTGAQGEAFF
>-|TRBV28|TRBJ2-5|few
TGTGCCAGCAGTTTATGGGGGCACCAAGAGACCCAGTACTTC
CASSLWGHQETQYF
>TRBD1|TRBV5-5|TRBJ2-7|-
TGTGCCAGCAGCTTGACAGGGGGCTACGAGCAGTACTTC
CASSLTGGYEQYF
>-|TRBV18|TRBJ1-1|once
TGTGCCAGCTCACTCCAGGGTCCTGAAGCTTTCTTT
CASSLQGPEAFF
>-|TRBV4-1|TRBJ2-1|-
TGCGCCAGCAGCCAAGGGAGAGGGGAGTACAATGAGCAGTTCTTC
CASSQGRGEYNEQFF
>-|TRBV18|TRBJ1-1|-
TGTGCCAGCTCCACATCGGGGGGCACTGAAGCTTTCTTT
CASSTSGGTEAFF
>-|TRBV9|TRBJ1-6|once
TGTGCCAGCAGCGTAGGGAACGGGACATATTTGAATTCACCCCTCCACTTT
CASSVGNGTYLNSPLHF
>-|TRBV7-9|TRBJ1-1|-
TGTGCCAGCAGCTTAAGCAACCTGGAGGACACTGAAGCTTTCTTT
CASSLSNLEDTEAFF
>-|TRBV28|TRBJ2-2|-
TGTGCCAGCAGTTCCCGTAGGTGGCAGGGGGAGGCGGACACCGGGGAGCTGTTTTTT
CASSSRRWQGEADTGELFF
>-|TRBV7-9|TRBJ2-2|-
TGTGCCAGCAGCCCCTTATGGGGAAGCACCGGGGAGCTGTTTTTT
CASSPLWGSTGELFF
>TRBD2|TRBV29-1|TRBJ2-7|few
TGCAGTGCGGGGGACTACGAGCAGTACTTC
CSAGDYEQYF
>-|TRBV29-1|TRBJ1-1|-
TGCAGCGTTACCAGGACCGCGGGAGGAACTGAAGCTTTCTTT
CSVTRTAGGTEAFF
>-|TRBV12-5|TRBJ2-3|-
TGTGCTAGTGGGTCGCTAGATACGCAGTATTTT
CASGSLDTQYF
>-|TRBV5-1|TRBJ2-7|-
TGCGCCAGCAGTATAAAAGGGCCACCTCAGGAGCAGTACTTC
CASSIKGPPQEQYF
>-|TRBV29-1|TRBJ1-1|-
TGCAGCGTTCATGGGGGCGCCGGAATGAACACTGAAGCTTTCTTT
CSVHGGAGMNTEAFF
>TRBD1|TRBV27|TRBJ1-6|-
TGTGCCAGCCGGCTATTGGGACAGGGGAGAGGTTCACCCCTCCACTTT
CASRLLGQGRGSPLHF
>TRBD2|TRBV6-9|TRBJ2-7|-
TGTGCCAGCAGTTATCGAACTAGCGGTCTGCCGGAGGAGCAGTACTTC
CASSYRTSGLPEEQYF
>-|TRBV11-2|TRBJ1-2|-
TGTGCCAGCAGCCCTCGCCGGCTAGAGCATGGCTACACCTTC
CASSPRRLEHGYTF
>-|TRBV5-1|TRBJ1-1|-
TGCGCCAGCAGCGACCCGAACACTGAAGCTTTCTTT
CASSDPNTEAFF
>TRBD1|TRBV6-6|TRBJ1-2|-
TGTGCCACCTCGGGACAGGGGCTCTATGGCTACACCTTC
CATSGQGLYGYTF